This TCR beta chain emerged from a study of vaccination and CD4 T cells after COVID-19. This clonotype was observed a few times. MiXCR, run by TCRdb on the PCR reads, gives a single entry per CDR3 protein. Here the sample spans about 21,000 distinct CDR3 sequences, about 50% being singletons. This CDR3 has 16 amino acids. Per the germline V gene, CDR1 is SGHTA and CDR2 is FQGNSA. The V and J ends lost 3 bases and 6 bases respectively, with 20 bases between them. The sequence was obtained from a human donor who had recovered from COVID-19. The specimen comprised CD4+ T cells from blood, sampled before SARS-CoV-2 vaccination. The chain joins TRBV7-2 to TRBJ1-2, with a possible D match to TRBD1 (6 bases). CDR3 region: CASSFSVQGARDGYTF. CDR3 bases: TGTGCCAGCAGCTTCTCAGTACAGGGTGCGAGGGATGGCTACACCTTC.